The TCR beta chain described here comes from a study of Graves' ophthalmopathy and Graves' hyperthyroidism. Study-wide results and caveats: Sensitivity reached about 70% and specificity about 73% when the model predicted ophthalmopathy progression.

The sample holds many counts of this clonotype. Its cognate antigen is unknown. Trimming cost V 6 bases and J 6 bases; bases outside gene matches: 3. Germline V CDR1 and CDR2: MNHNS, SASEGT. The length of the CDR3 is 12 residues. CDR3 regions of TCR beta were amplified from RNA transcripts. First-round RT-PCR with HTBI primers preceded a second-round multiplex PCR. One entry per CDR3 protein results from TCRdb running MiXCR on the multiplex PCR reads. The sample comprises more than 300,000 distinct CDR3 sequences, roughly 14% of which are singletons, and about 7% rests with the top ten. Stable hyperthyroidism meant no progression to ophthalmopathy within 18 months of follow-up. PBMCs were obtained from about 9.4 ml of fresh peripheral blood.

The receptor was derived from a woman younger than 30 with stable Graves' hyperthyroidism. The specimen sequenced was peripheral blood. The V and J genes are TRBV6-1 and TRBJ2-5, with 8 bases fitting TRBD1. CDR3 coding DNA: TGTGCCAGCAGCGACAGGGGACAGACCCAGTACTTC. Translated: CASSDRGQTQYF.